This entry lists 9 T cell receptor beta chains sequenced from one sample in a study of PD-1 blockade in classical Hodgkin lymphoma. TCRdb's table, derived via immunoSEQ multiplex PCR, lists solely in-frame clones and lacks some. The sample has 10,000 to 15,000 clones; 65% to 80% are singletons. There was relapse after autologous stem cell transplantation in every patient, and there was variation in brentuximab vedotin exposure. The investigators isolated CD8+ T cells from thawed PBMCs using magnetic negative selection. The sample consisted of CD8+ T cells from blood, taken at baseline. The receptors shown here come from a human donor with classical Hodgkin lymphoma.

This rearrangement joins TRBV19 to TRBJ2-3; weak D call: TRBD2 (6 bases). The V and J ends lost 3 bases and 0 bases respectively, with 10 bases between them. Per germline, CDR1 LNHDA and CDR2 SQIVND (reference sequence). The CDR3 extends over 15 amino acids. Here the CDR3 reads CASSIVGGSTDTQYF. In nucleotides, the CDR3 is TGTGCCAGTAGTATCGTCGGAGGGAGCACAGATACGCAGTATTTT.

The genes are TRBV7-9 and TRBJ1-2; 7 bases line up with TRBD1. The CDR3 contains 15 residues. Trimming took 1 base from V and 1 from J; bases not matched to a gene: 3. The germline CDR1 and CDR2 sequences are SEHNR and FQNEAQ (reference sequence). CDR3 sequence reads: CASSLVGQINYGYTF. In nucleotides, the CDR3 is TGTGCCAGCAGCTTAGTGGGACAGATTAACTATGGCTACACCTTC. Together with reference TRBV7-9 and TRBJ1-2, the CDR3 gives the full variable domain: DTGVSQNPRHKITKRGQNVTFRCDPISEHNRLYWYRQTLGQGPEFLTYFQNEAQLEKSRLLSDRFSAERPKGSFSTLEIQRTEQGDSAMYLCASSLVGQINYGYTFGSGTRLTVV.

The CDR3: CSVDGQGAGTEAFF. The CDR3 DNA follows: TGCAGCGTTGATGGACAGGGGGCCGGAACTGAAGCTTTCTTT. V usage is TRBV29-1 and J usage is TRBJ1-1, with TRBD1 matching over 11 bases. Trimming removed 3 bases from V and 5 bases from J; junction bases left unmatched: 5. Germline CDR1 and CDR2: SQVTM and ANQGSEA. This CDR3 is built from 14 residues.

This clone was counted only a few times. The chain combines TRBV29-1 with TRBJ2-3, with D perhaps matching TRBD2 (6 bases). From germline, CDR1 is SQVTM and CDR2 ANQGSEA. V lost 7 bases and J 2 bases, leaving 16 bases between the germline ends. CDR3 size: 14 residues. The CDR3 region has the DNA TGCAGCGGGGGGACTTATCGGAACACAGATACGCAGTATTTT. It encodes CSGGTYRNTDTQYF.

This clone was recorded once. The gene calls are TRBV6-5 and TRBJ1-1, with 7 bases that match TRBD1. The CDR3 has 15 residues. Per germline, CDR1 MNHEY and CDR2 SVGAGI. The trim removed 2 bases at V and 4 bases at J, leaving 7 bases unmatched. CDR3 region: CASSYLWTGSTEAFF. The CDR3 nucleotides read TGTGCCAGCAGTTACCTCTGGACAGGATCCACTGAAGCTTTCTTT.

In its sample, this clone was seen once. The J gene is TRBJ2-7, the V gene TRBV5-1; D possibly uses TRBD1 or TRBD2 (5 bases each). The V gene's germline CDR1 is SGHRS and CDR2 YFSETQ. The CDR3 is made up of 14 amino acids. The ends were cut back, 4 bases at V and 0 bases at J, with 11 bases in the middle. CDR3 amino acids: CASSAGTGSYEQYF. CDR3 nucleotides: TGCGCCAGCAGCGCCGGGACGGGCTCCTACGAGCAGTACTTC.

The chain has TRBV6-1 and TRBJ1-1; D is ambiguous. V was pared by 8 bases and J by 5 bases, with 18 bases between. From germline, CDR1 is MNHNS and CDR2 SASEGT. The CDR3 is 14 residues long. This CDR3 reads CASGLPGSETEAFF. The CDR3 nucleotides read TGTGCCAGCGGCCTCCCCGGGAGCGAAACTGAAGCTTTCTTT.

The chain uses TRBV5-1 and TRBJ2-7; no reliable D call. With 0 bases removed from V and 1 base from J, the gap between germline ends came to 14 bases. Per the germline V gene, CDR1 is SGHRS and CDR2 is YFSETQ. CDR3 length equals 16 residues. Here the CDR3 reads CASSLDRDLPSYEQYF. The CDR3 DNA sequence: TGCGCCAGCAGCTTGGATCGCGACTTACCTTCCTACGAGCAGTACTTC. Drawing the rest from reference TRBV5-1 and TRBJ2-7, the complete variable domain is KAGVTQTPRYLIKTRGQQVTLSCSPISGHRSVSWYQQTPGQGLQFLFEYFSETQRNKGNFPGRFSGRQFSNSRSEMNVSTLELGDSALYLCASSLDRDLPSYEQYFGPGTRLTVT.

V and J are TRBV6-1 and TRBJ1-4, with 10 nucleotides matching TRBD1. Germline trimming cut 5 bases from V and 9 bases from J; bases unmatched to any gene: 6. Germline V gene lookup returns CDR1 MNHNS and CDR2 SASEGT. This CDR3 has 14 amino acids. Here the CDR3 reads CASSSGQGVKKLFF. CDR3 in DNA: TGTGCCAGCAGTTCTGGACAGGGGGTGAAAAAACTGTTTTTT.